The 21 T cell receptor beta chains given below trace back to one sample, sequenced in a study of T cells in Graves' hyperthyroidism and ophthalmopathy. Researchers amplified the TCR beta CDR3 regions from RNA transcripts. The HTBI primer set was used in a first-round RT-PCR of the TCR CDR3. TCRdb reanalysed the multiplex PCR reads using MiXCR and keeps one entry per CDR3 protein. The table lists 500,000 to 800,000 distinct CDR3 sequences, roughly 46% of them singletons. Sequenced material: peripheral blood or thyroid tissue (not recorded which). These receptors came from an adult man with Graves' disease, either hyperthyroidism or ophthalmopathy (not recorded which).

The chain carries TRBV2 and TRBJ2-7, with 8 bases matching TRBD1. Germline loops: CDR1 SNHLY, CDR2 FYNNEI. The CDR3 length is 14 residues. The trim removed 5 bases at V and 5 bases at J, leaving 8 bases unmatched. For the CDR3, the DNA is TGTGCCAGCAGTAGGGACAGGAGGGACCACGAGCAGTACTTC. Its protein is CASSRDRRDHEQYF.

Concerning this clonotype itself: A clone one base away is much larger, so this may be a read error. This CDR3 is CTSSLASARGYEQYF. DNA of the CDR3: TGTACCAGCAGCTTAGCGTCGGCCAGGGGTTACGAGCAGTACTTC. The chain carries TRBV7-3 and TRBJ2-7, with D perhaps matching TRBD1 (6 bases). The CDR3 sequence is 15 residues long. The V gene's germline CDR1 is SGHTA and CDR2 FQGTGA.

This clonotype was observed many times. V usage is TRBV10-2 and J usage is TRBJ1-1; D unresolved. Trimming stripped 4 bases from V and 1 base from J, with 7 bases between. CDR1 WSHSY and CDR2 SAAADI come from the germline V gene. The CDR3 length is 13 residues. The CDR3 DNA sequence: TGCGCCAGCAGTGCCGGGAAGAACACTGAAGCTTTCTTT. Protein: CASSAGKNTEAFF.

This clonotype showed up just a few times. This chain joins TRBV7-2 and TRBJ1-5; tentatively, D is TRBD1 (5 bases). V lost 1 base and J 3 bases, leaving 13 bases between the germline ends. Germline values: CDR1 SGHTA, CDR2 FQGNSA. CDR3 length: 16 amino acids. Written as DNA, the CDR3 is TGTGCCAGCAGCTTAGATTCGGGACGGCCCAATCAGCCCCAGCATTTT. Translation: CASSLDSGRPNQPQHF.

CDR3: CSSFTRGYGYTF. Written as DNA, the CDR3 is TGCAGCAGTTTCACAAGGGGCTATGGCTACACCTTC. The chain employs TRBV29-1 and TRBJ1-2; D possibly corresponds to TRBD1 (5 bases). Germline assignment: CDR1 SQVTM and CDR2 ANQGSEA. CDR3 length: 12 amino acids. Deletions cut 8 bases from V and 4 bases from J, with 14 bases between.

This clonotype came up a few times. CDR3 loop: CASSTGQANEKLFF. CDR3 sequence (DNA): TGTGCCAGCAGTACAGGACAGGCAAATGAAAAACTGTTTTTT. V usage is TRBV7-6 and J usage is TRBJ1-4; 7 bases match TRBD1. The germline CDR1 and CDR2 sequences are SGHVS and FNYEAQ. This CDR3 is built from 14 residues. The trim removed 6 bases at V and 5 bases at J, leaving 6 bases unmatched.

The V call is TRBV5-1, the J call TRBJ2-7; D may match TRBD1 or TRBD2 (5 bases each). The CDR3 runs 14 residues. Trimming took 2 bases from V and 2 from J, leaving 11 bases between them. CDR1 SGHRS and CDR2 YFSETQ come from the germline V gene. The CDR3 sequence: CASSFRGGTYEQYF. The CDR3 DNA is TGCGCCAGCAGCTTTCGGGGCGGCACCTACGAGCAGTACTTC.

The rearrangement uses TRBV6-1 and TRBJ1-4; a weak D match, TRBD1 (6 bases). V lost 5 bases and J 6 bases, leaving 13 bases between the germline ends. The CDR3 is 14 residues long. Per the germline V gene, CDR1 is MNHNS and CDR2 is SASEGT. The CDR3 DNA reads TGTGCCAGCAGTACAGGGAACGGGGATGAAAAACTGTTTTTT. Translation gives CASSTGNGDEKLFF.

This clonotype was seen a handful of times. This chain uses TRBV11-2 with TRBJ2-5; no clear D. Deletions cut 0 bases from V and 0 bases from J, with 2 bases between. Per germline, CDR1 SGHAT and CDR2 FQNNGV. The CDR3 covers 13 residues. In DNA form, the CDR3 reads TGTGCCAGCAGCTTAGATGACCAAGAGACCCAGTACTTC. Translated: CASSLDDQETQYF.

The chain couples TRBV29-1 to TRBJ1-5, with a tentative D call TRBD1 (5 bases). Per germline, CDR1 SQVTM and CDR2 ANQGSEA. Trimming left V 4 bases short and J 4 bases short, with 14 bases between. The CDR3 consists of 14 residues. The DNA for the CDR3 is TGCAGCGTTGGGCCTAGGGACCTAAATCAGCCCCAGCATTTT. It specifies CSVGPRDLNQPQHF.

This chain connects TRBV29-1 to TRBJ1-1, with unresolved D. V gave up 0 bases and J gave up 4 bases, with 12 bases separating them. This CDR3 has 14 residues. Germline values: CDR1 SQVTM, CDR2 ANQGSEA. CDR3 sequence reads: CSVEDKFGGTEAFF. As DNA, the CDR3 is TGCAGCGTTGAAGATAAGTTTGGAGGCACTGAAGCTTTCTTT.

The sample holds one count of this clonotype. The chain joins TRBV19 to TRBJ1-6; no reliable D call. Trimming shortened V by 9 bases and J by 10 bases, and 13 bases separated the two germline ends. Germline V CDR1 and CDR2: LNHDA, SQIVND (reference sequence). The CDR3 covers 12 residues. The CDR3 loop is CASKGGYSPLHF. For the CDR3, the DNA is TGTGCCAGCAAGGGCGGATACTCACCCCTCCACTTT.

This clonotype was observed a handful of times. This chain uses TRBV4-2 with TRBJ1-2; the D gene is possibly TRBD1 (6 bases). Trimming pared 1 base from V and 4 bases from J, leaving 13 bases between. The germline V gene encodes CDR1 LGHNA and CDR2 YNFKEQ. This CDR3 has 15 residues. The CDR3 loop reads CASSQAAGVAYGYTF. The DNA for the CDR3 is TGTGCCAGCAGCCAAGCTGCAGGGGTTGCCTATGGCTACACCTTC.

This clonotype was counted a few times. This chain connects TRBV7-2 to TRBJ1-5, with TRBD1 as a possible D gene (6 bases). Germline V gene sequence: CDR1 SGHTA, CDR2 FQGNSA. Trimming removed 5 bases from V and 6 bases from J, with 17 bases in between. There are 15 residues in the CDR3. In nucleotides, the CDR3 is TGTGCCAGCAGCATCCAGGGGACCGGTGGTCAGCCCCAGCATTTT. Amino acids: CASSIQGTGGQPQHF.

A few counts support this clonotype. This sequence joins TRBV11-3 and TRBJ1-1, with D possibly being TRBD1 (5 bases). CDR1 and CDR2 from the germline V gene are SGHNT and YENEEA. The CDR3 is 14 amino acids. V lost 1 base and J 4 bases, leaving 10 bases between the germline ends. The CDR3 loop reads CASSLVYGTTEAFF. DNA for the CDR3: TGTGCCAGCAGCTTAGTTTACGGGACCACTGAAGCTTTCTTT. The full variable domain, completed using reference TRBV11-3 and TRBJ1-1, is EAGVVQSPRYKIIEKKQPVAFWCNPISGHNTLYWYLQNLGQGPELLIRYENEEAVDDSQLPKDRFSAERLKGVDSTLKIQPAELGDSAVYLCASSLVYGTTEAFFGQGTRLTVV.

This clonotype came up many times. DNA for the CDR3: TGCAGCGTTGGCAGGGCTAACACCGGGGAGCTGTTTTTT. Protein sequence: CSVGRANTGELFF. V is TRBV29-1 and J is TRBJ2-2, with a weak D call TRBD1 (5 bases). This CDR3 region has 13 residues. V lost 4 bases and J lost 2, with 8 bases in between. Germline V gene data show CDR1 as SQVTM and CDR2 as ANQGSEA.

CDR3 DNA: TGTGCCAGCAGCGTTGACCGGGTGGAAGGGAATGAAAAACTGTTTTTT. Its protein is CASSVDRVEGNEKLFF. V gene TRBV7-2 combines with J gene TRBJ1-4; D remains ambiguous. V was pared by 5 bases and J by 5 bases, with 18 bases between. The germline CDR1 and CDR2 sequences are SGHTA and FQGNSA. There are 16 residues in the CDR3.

This clonotype was recorded many times. The rearrangement links TRBV20-1 to TRBJ1-5; 7 positions match TRBD1. This CDR3 spans 14 amino acids. The V and J ends lost 0 bases and 4 bases, in that order; junction bases with no gene match: 3. The germline V gene encodes CDR1 DFQATT and CDR2 SNEGSKA (reference sequence). The CDR3 is CSARDRTGNQPQHF. CDR3 nucleotide sequence: TGCAGTGCTAGAGATCGGACAGGAAATCAGCCCCAGCATTTT.

This CDR3 is CAISDPGPAGYTF. The CDR3 nucleotides read TGTGCCATCAGTGACCCCGGGCCGGCTGGCTACACCTTC. This rearrangement joins TRBV10-3 to TRBJ1-2; D is unclear. The CDR3 consists of 13 residues. Germline values: CDR1 ENHRY, CDR2 SYGVKD. The germline V and J ends were trimmed by 3 bases and 7 bases, with 12 bases remaining between them.

This clonotype was recorded many times. The rearrangement joins TRBV25-1 to TRBJ1-4; 8 nucleotides agree with TRBD1. The germline CDR1 and CDR2 sequences are MGHDK and SYGVNS. The J segment lost 8 bases and the V segment lost 1 base, leaving 3 bases of the junction unmatched. The CDR3 contains 14 residues. CDR3 region: CASSESGQDEKLFF. The CDR3 nucleotides are TGTGCCAGCAGTGAATCGGGACAGGACGAAAAACTGTTTTTT.

This clonotype was observed at least ten times. The rearrangement uses TRBV14 and TRBJ1-6; TRBD1 is a possible D gene (5 bases). The CDR3 is 13 residues long. The V gene lost 3 bases and the J gene lost 9 bases, with 9 bases spanning the gap. CDR1 is SGHDN, CDR2 FVKESK, per germline. CDR3 nucleotides: TGTGCCAGCAGCCAGCAGGGCTCTTCACCCCTCCACTTT. This translates into CASSQQGSSPLHF.